Listed here are 9 T cell receptor beta chains from one sample, sequenced in a study of PD-1 blockade in classical Hodgkin lymphoma. TCRdb keeps only in-frame clones here, not all; method: immunoSEQ multiplex PCR. Among roughly 7,700 clones listed, roughly 85% were seen once. Each patient relapsed following autologous stem cell transplantation, and prior brentuximab vedotin exposure differed. Thawed PBMCs yielded CD4+ T cells through magnetic negative selection. This material consisted of CD4+ T cells from blood, taken at baseline. These receptors were taken from a human donor with classical Hodgkin lymphoma.

The chain combines TRBV14 with TRBJ2-7; the match to TRBD1 covers 7 bases. With 1 base clipped from V and 6 bases from J, the junction kept 6 bases outside the gene matches. The CDR3 extends over 14 amino acids. Germline CDR1 SGHDN, CDR2 FVKESK. The CDR3 region has the DNA TGTGCCAGCAGCCAAGTATCCCCAGGGGGCGAGCAGTACTTC. This sequence encodes CASSQVSPGGEQYF.

This clone was counted only a few times. V gene TRBV7-7 combines with J gene TRBJ2-2; possibly TRBD1 or TRBD2 for D (6 bases each). The CDR3 runs to 14 residues. V lost 1 base to trimming and J lost 6 bases, with 9 bases between them. Germline CDR1 and CDR2: SSHAT and FNYEAQ (reference sequence). The CDR3 region has the DNA TGTGCCAGCAGCTTAGTGGGGGGCGCCGGGGAGCTGTTTTTT. Protein: CASSLVGGAGELFF.

The chain combines TRBV4-3 with TRBJ1-5, with D possibly TRBD1 on 5 matching bases. CDR1 and CDR2 (germline): LGHNA, YSLEER. V was cut by 3 bases and J by 4 bases, with 10 bases left in between. The CDR3 is 14 amino acids. CDR3 amino acids: CASSHRVGNQPQHF. Here the CDR3 DNA reads TGCGCCAGCAGCCACAGGGTAGGGAATCAGCCCCAGCATTTT.

This chain connects TRBV6-6 to TRBJ1-6, with D uncertain. The CDR3 is 14 amino acids. The V gene's germline CDR1 is MNHNY and CDR2 SVGAGI (reference sequence). V lost 3 bases to trimming and J lost 3 bases, with 6 bases between them. This CDR3 reads CASSYLDYNSPLHF. The CDR3 DNA follows: TGTGCCAGCAGTTATCTAGACTATAATTCACCCCTCCACTTT.

J is TRBJ1-1 and V is TRBV4-2; D call uncertain. This CDR3 is 14 amino acids long. Looked up from germline, CDR1 is LGHNA and CDR2 is YNFKEQ. The V end was cut by 3 bases, the J end by 3 bases, with 11 bases between. The CDR3 DNA sequence: TGTGCCAGCAGCCAGTCCCGAAGGCACACTGAAGCTTTCTTT. It yields the protein CASSQSRRHTEAFF.

This clone was observed a handful of times. The chain recombines TRBV5-1 with TRBJ2-2; D may be TRBD1 (6 bases). The V gene's germline CDR1 is SGHRS and CDR2 YFSETQ. The V and J ends lost 0 bases and 6 bases respectively, with 9 bases between them. The CDR3 has 14 amino acids. CDR3: CASSLEQGAGELFF. In nucleotides, the CDR3 is TGCGCCAGCAGCTTGGAACAGGGCGCCGGGGAGCTGTTTTTT.

The chain couples TRBV6-5 to TRBJ2-2, with unresolved D. The CDR3 covers 15 residues. CDR1 and CDR2 (germline): MNHEY, SVGAGI. Trimming stripped 2 bases from V and 5 bases from J, with 12 bases between. CDR3 coding DNA: TGTGCCAGCAGTTACAGGTCCGGGTGGACCGGGGAGCTGTTTTTT. It translates to CASSYRSGWTGELFF.

This chain uses TRBV27 with TRBJ2-7; 9 bases fit TRBD2. The V gene end was trimmed by 5 bases and the J gene end by 6 bases; junction bases not matched to a gene: 11. CDR3 length: 15 residues. The germline gives CDR1 MNHEY, CDR2 SMNVEV (reference sequence). The CDR3 is CASSPLAGETGEQYF. As DNA, the CDR3 is TGTGCCAGCAGTCCCTTAGCGGGAGAAACGGGCGAGCAGTACTTC.

DNA for the CDR3: TGTGCCAGCAGCTCGCTAGCTATGAGCGGCGATACGCAGTATTTT. Translation: CASSSLAMSGDTQYF. The chain is built from TRBV11-3 and TRBJ2-3; a weak D match, TRBD2 (5 bases). Germline values: CDR1 SGHNT, CDR2 YENEEA. The CDR3 is made up of 15 amino acids. Trimming removed 4 bases at V and 6 bases at J, with 17 bases between.